This T cell receptor (beta chain) emerged from a study of control samples from healthy donors and cancer patients. The CDR3 is 13 amino acids. Germline assignment: CDR1 SQVTM and CDR2 ANQGSEA. Trimming cost V 4 bases and J 3 bases, with 12 bases left between them. The table came from immunoSEQ multiplex PCR; TCRdb's copy has only in-frame clones and leaves some out. This table holds about 410,000 clones, around 90% found once. This chain joins TRBV29-1 and TRBJ1-1, with D perhaps matching TRBD1 (5 bases). Sequencing used PBMCs. This TCR derives from a middle-aged man with head and neck cancer. As DNA, the CDR3 is TGCAGCGTTGGGTTAGGCAGGGACACTGAAGCTTTCTTT. Translating it yields CSVGLGRDTEAFF.